The text below deals with one T cell receptor beta chain. Its antigen is not identified. This entry belongs to a study of fetal regulatory T cell absence and autoimmunity. Germline V lookup: CDR1 SGHVS, CDR2 FQNEAQ. The CDR3 has 15 amino acids. Trimming left V 2 bases short and J 6 bases short, with 14 bases between. Profiling relied on immunoSEQ multiplex PCR, and the TCRdb table lists in-frame clones only, not all of them. The sample includes 85,000 to 100,000 clones, 60% to 80% of them seen just once. Study results and caveats: Oligoclonal TCR enrichment in pancreas over cord blood reached over 90-fold for some clones.

The TCR originated in a male donor with IPEX syndrome. This rearrangement joins TRBV7-8 to TRBJ2-1, with TRBD2 as a possible D gene (5 bases). The sample consisted of pancreas tissue. The CDR3 protein is CASSLLQDWTNEQFF. The CDR3 coding sequence is TGTGCCAGCAGCTTACTCCAGGACTGGACCAATGAGCAGTTCTTC.